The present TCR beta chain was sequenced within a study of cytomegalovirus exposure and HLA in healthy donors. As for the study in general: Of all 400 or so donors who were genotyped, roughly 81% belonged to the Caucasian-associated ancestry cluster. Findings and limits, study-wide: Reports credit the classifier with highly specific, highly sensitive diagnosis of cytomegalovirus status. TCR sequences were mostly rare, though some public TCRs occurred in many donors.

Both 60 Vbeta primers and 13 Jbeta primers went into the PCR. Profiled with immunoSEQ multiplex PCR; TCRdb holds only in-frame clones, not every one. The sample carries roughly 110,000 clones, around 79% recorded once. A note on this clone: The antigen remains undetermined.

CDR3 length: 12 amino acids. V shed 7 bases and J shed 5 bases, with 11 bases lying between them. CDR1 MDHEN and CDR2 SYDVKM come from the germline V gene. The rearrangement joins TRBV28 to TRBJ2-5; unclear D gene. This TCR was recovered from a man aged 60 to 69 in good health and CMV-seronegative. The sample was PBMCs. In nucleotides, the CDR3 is TGTGCCAGCACCCCTACGCTGGAGACCCAGTACTTC. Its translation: CASTPTLETQYF.